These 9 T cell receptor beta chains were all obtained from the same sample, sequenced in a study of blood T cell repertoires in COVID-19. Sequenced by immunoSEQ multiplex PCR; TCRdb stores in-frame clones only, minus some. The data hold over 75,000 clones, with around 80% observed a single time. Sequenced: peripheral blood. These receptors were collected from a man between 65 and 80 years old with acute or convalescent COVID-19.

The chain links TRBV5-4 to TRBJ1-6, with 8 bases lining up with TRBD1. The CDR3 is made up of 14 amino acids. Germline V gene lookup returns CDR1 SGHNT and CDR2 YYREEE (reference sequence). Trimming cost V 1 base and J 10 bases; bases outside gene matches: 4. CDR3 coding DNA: TGTGCCAGCAGCTTGAACAGGGGGGGATCACCCCTCCACTTT. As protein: CASSLNRGGSPLHF.

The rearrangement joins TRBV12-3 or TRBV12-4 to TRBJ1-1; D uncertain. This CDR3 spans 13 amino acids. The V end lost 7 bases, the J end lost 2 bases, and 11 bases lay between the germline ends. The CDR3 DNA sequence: TGTGCCAGCAAGACCCGGGGAAACACTGAAGCTTTCTTT. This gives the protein CASKTRGNTEAFF.

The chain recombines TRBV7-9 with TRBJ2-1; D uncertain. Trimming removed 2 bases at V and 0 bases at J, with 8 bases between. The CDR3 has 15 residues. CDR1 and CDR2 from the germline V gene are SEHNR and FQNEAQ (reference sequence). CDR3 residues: CASSLILGSYNEQFF. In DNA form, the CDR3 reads TGTGCCAGCAGCTTAATCCTAGGCTCCTACAATGAGCAGTTCTTC.

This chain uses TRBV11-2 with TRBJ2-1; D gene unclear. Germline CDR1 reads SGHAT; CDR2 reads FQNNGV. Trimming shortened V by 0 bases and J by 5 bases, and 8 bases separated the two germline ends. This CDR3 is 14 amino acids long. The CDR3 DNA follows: TGTGCCAGCAGCTTAGAAGCTAGAGACAATGAGCAGTTCTTC. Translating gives CASSLEARDNEQFF. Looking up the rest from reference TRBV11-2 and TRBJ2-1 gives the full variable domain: EAGVAQSPRYKIIEKRQSVAFWCNPISGHATLYWYQQILGQGPKLLIQFQNNGVVDDSQLPKDRFSAERLKGVDSTLKIQPAKLEDSAVYLCASSLEARDNEQFFGPGTRLTVL.

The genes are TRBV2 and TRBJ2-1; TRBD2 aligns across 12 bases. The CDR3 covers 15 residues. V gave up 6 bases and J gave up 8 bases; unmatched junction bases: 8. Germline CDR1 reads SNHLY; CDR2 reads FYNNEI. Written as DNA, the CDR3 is TGTGCCAGCAGGCCTACTAGCGGGGGGTGGGATGAGCAGTTCTTC. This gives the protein CASRPTSGGWDEQFF.

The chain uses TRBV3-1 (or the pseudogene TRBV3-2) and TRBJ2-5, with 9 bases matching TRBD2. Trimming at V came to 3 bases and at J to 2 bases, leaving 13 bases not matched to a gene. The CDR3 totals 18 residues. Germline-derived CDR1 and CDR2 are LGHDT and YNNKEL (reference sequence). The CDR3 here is CASSQGNALAGPQETQYF. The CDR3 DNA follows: TGTGCCAGCAGCCAGGGAAATGCTCTAGCGGGGCCTCAAGAGACCCAGTACTTC.

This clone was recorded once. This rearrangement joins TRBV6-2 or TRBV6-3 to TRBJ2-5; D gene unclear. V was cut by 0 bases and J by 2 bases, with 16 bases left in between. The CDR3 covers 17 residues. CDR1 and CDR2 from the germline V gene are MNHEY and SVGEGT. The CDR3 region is CASSYSAVAVPQETQYF. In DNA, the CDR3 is TGTGCCAGCAGTTACTCCGCGGTTGCAGTCCCTCAAGAGACCCAGTACTTC.

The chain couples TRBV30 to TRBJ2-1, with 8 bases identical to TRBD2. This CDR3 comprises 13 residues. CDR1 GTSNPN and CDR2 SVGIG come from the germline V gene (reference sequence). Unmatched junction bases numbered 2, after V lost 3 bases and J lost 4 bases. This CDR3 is CAWRLAVYNEQFF. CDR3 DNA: TGTGCCTGGAGACTAGCGGTATACAATGAGCAGTTCTTC.

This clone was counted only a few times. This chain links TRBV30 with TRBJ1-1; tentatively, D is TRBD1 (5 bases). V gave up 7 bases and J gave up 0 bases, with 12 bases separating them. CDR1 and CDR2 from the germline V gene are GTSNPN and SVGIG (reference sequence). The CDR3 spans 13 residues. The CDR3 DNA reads TGTGCCTCGAGGGGCAGGGTGAACACTGAAGCTTTCTTT. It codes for CASRGRVNTEAFF.